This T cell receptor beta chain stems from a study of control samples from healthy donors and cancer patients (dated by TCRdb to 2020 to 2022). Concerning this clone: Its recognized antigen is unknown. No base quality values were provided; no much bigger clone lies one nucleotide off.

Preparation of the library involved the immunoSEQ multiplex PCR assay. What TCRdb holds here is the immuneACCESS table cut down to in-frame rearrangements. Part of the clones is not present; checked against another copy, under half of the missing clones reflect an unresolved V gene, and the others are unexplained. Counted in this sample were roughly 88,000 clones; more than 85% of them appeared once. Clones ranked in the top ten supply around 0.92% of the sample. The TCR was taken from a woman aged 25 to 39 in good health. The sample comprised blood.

The sequenced DNA: TGTGCCAGCAGTAGGACAGACGATCAGCCCCAGCATTTT. Its coded protein is CASSRTDDQPQHF. The chain is encoded by TRBV12-3 or TRBV12-4 joined to TRBJ1-5; TRBD1 is a possible D gene, resting on 6 matching bases. The CDR3 has 13 amino acids, counting the end cysteine and phenylalanine. The CDR3 DNA has 39 bases and is translated from base 1. The junction carries 10 bases between V and J, which are trimmed by 5 bases and 5 bases respectively.